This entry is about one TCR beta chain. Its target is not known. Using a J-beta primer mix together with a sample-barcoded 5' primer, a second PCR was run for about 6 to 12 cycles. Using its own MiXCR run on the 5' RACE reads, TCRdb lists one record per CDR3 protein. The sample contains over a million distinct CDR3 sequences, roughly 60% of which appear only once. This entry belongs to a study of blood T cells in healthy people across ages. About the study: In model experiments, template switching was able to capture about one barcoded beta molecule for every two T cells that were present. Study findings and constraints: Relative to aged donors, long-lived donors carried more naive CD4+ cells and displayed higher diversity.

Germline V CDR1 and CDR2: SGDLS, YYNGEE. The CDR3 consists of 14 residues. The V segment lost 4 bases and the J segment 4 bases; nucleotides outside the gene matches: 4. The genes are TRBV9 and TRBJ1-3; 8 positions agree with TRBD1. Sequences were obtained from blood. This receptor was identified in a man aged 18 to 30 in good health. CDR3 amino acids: CASSSRQGGNTIYF. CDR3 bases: TGTGCCAGCAGCTCCCGACAGGGGGGAAACACCATATATTTT.